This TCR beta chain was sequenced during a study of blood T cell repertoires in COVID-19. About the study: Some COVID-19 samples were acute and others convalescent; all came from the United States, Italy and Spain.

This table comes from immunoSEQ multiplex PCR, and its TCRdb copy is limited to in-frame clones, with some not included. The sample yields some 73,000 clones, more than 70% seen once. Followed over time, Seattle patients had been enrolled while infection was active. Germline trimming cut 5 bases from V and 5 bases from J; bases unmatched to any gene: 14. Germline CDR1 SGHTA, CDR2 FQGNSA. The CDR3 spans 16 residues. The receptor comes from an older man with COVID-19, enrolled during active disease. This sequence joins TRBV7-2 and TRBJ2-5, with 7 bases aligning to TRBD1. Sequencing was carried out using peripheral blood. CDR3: CASSPNRDRGRETQYF. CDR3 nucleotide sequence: TGTGCCAGCAGCCCAAACCGGGACAGAGGACGGGAGACCCAGTACTTC.